The next 30 T cell receptor beta chains were all read from a single sample in a study of blood T cell repertoires in COVID-19. The data were produced by immunoSEQ multiplex PCR, yet TCRdb's version contains in-frame clones alone and is incomplete. Seen here are 300,000 to 400,000 clones, 90% observed once, and the top ten hold 2.5% to 3.5%. Specimen: peripheral blood. Source of these receptors: a woman in her 30s with COVID-19, enrolled during active disease.

The chain combines TRBV28 with TRBJ2-7; D uncertain. The V and J ends lost 6 bases and 3 bases respectively, with 6 bases between them. CDR3 size: 11 residues. Germline values: CDR1 MDHEN, CDR2 SYDVKM. The CDR3 DNA sequence: TGTGCCAGCAGAGACAACTACGAGCAGTACTTC. Amino acids: CASRDNYEQYF.

The chain has TRBV14 and TRBJ1-1; D not resolved. V lost 1 base, J lost 7 bases, and 10 bases lay in between. Germline CDR1 SGHDN, CDR2 FVKESK. The CDR3 consists of 13 residues. The CDR3 DNA reads TGTGCCAGCAGCCAAGTCAGAGGAGGTGAAGCTTTCTTT. Its protein is CASSQVRGGEAFF.

This chain joins TRBV3-1 (or the pseudogene TRBV3-2) and TRBJ2-7; 7 nucleotides line up with TRBD2. The J segment lost 3 bases and the V segment lost 0 bases, leaving 5 bases of the junction unmatched. The CDR3 runs to 15 residues. CDR1 and CDR2 from the germline V gene are LGHDT and YNNKEL (reference sequence). This CDR3 reads CASSQDVRDYYEQYF. DNA of the CDR3: TGTGCCAGCAGCCAAGATGTCCGGGACTACTACGAGCAGTACTTC.

The chain recombines TRBV7-8 with TRBJ2-7; 7 bases line up with TRBD2. Germline-derived CDR1 and CDR2 are SGHVS and FQNEAQ. The trim removed 6 bases at V and 1 base at J, leaving 6 bases unmatched. The length of the CDR3 is 14 residues. CDR3 in DNA: TGTGCCAGCAGAAAGGCTAGCGGTTCCTACGAGCAGTACTTC. Encoded protein: CASRKASGSYEQYF. Complete variable domain (other parts from reference TRBV7-8 and TRBJ2-7): GAGVSQSPRYKVAKRGQDVALRCDPISGHVSLFWYQQALGQGPEFLTYFQNEAQLDKSGLPSDRFFAERPEGSVSTLKIQRTQQEDSAVYLCASRKASGSYEQYFGPGTRLTVT.

The chain links TRBV6-5 to TRBJ1-5, with D uncertain. V lost 7 bases and J 3 bases, leaving 10 bases between the germline ends. Germline lookup yields CDR1 MNHEY and CDR2 SVGAGI. CDR3 length: 13 amino acids. The CDR3 nucleotides read TGTGCCAGCACGGAAACAGTCAATCAGCCCCAGCATTTT. This translates into CASTETVNQPQHF.

The genes are TRBV6-5 and TRBJ2-2; 8 positions agree with TRBD2. The CDR3 runs 15 residues. The germline V gene encodes CDR1 MNHEY and CDR2 SVGAGI. J was trimmed by 4 bases and V by 6 bases; bases with no gene match: 7. The CDR3 DNA reads as TGTGCCAGCAGCGGACTAGCTAGCGGCACCGGGGAGCTGTTTTTT. Its protein is CASSGLASGTGELFF.

The V and J genes are TRBV5-6 and TRBJ2-1; D remains unclear. The CDR3 runs to 14 residues. Per the germline V gene, CDR1 is SGHDT and CDR2 is YYEEEE. Trimming took 4 bases from V and 0 from J, leaving 8 bases between them. The CDR3 nucleotides are TGTGCCAGCAGCGCACTAAGCTCCTACAATGAGCAGTTCTTC. This codes for CASSALSSYNEQFF. The full variable domain, its missing parts supplied by reference TRBV5-6 and TRBJ2-1, is DAGVTQSPTHLIKTRGQQVTLRCSPKSGHDTVSWYQQALGQGPQFIFQYYEEEERQRGNFPDRFSGHQFPNYSSELNVNALLLGDSALYLCASSALSSYNEQFFGPGTRLTVL.

The chain links TRBV18 to TRBJ1-1; 10 bases fit TRBD1. The CDR3 contains 15 residues. Germline V CDR1 and CDR2: KGHSH, LQKENI. The ends lost 6 bases at V and 1 base at J; junction bases unmatched: 5. Here the CDR3 DNA reads TGTGCCAGCTCGACAGGGGGCGGATCGAACACTGAAGCTTTCTTT. Protein: CASSTGGGSNTEAFF.

The chain has TRBV21-1 and TRBJ1-5. TRBV21-1 represents a pseudogene. The CDR3 is 15 residues long. The CDR3 nucleotides are TGTGCCCGCCAGCGAGTCTACTATAGCAATCAGCCCCAGCATTTT. Translation gives CARQRVYYSNQPQHF.

This clone was seen more than once but under ten times. This sequence joins TRBV5-5 and TRBJ2-7; TRBD1 is a possible D gene (6 bases). The CDR3 length is 15 residues. Germline CDR1 reads SGHKS; CDR2 reads YYEKEE (reference sequence). The V and J ends lost 0 bases and 3 bases respectively, with 13 bases between them. CDR3: CASSLGWGRGYEQYF. CDR3 DNA sequence: TGTGCCAGCAGCTTGGGTTGGGGCAGGGGCTACGAGCAGTACTTC. Filled out from reference TRBV5-5 and TRBJ2-7, the complete variable domain reads DAGVTQSPTHLIKTRGQQVTLRCSPISGHKSVSWYQQVLGQGPQFIFQYYEKEERGRGNFPDRFSARQFPNYSSELNVNALLLGDSALYLCASSLGWGRGYEQYFGPGTRLTVT.

The chain has TRBV5-1 and TRBJ1-2; D is perhaps TRBD1 (6 bases). This CDR3 has 14 amino acids. Trimming stripped 4 bases from V and 3 bases from J, with 13 bases between. Per germline, CDR1 SGHRS and CDR2 YFSETQ. CDR3 in amino acids: CASSPAGADYGYTF. DNA for the CDR3: TGCGCCAGCAGCCCCGCGGGGGCGGACTATGGCTACACCTTC.

The rearrangement joins TRBV29-1 to TRBJ1-4; D gene uncertain. Per the germline V gene, CDR1 is SQVTM and CDR2 is ANQGSEA. Deletions cut 4 bases from V and 3 bases from J, with 15 bases between. The CDR3 contains 15 residues. CDR3 sequence: CSVVFGKTANEKLFF. The CDR3, as DNA: TGCAGCGTTGTTTTCGGGAAAACGGCTAATGAAAAACTGTTTTTT.

The chain carries TRBV7-8 and TRBJ2-7; TRBD1 aligns across 7 bases. The junction had 6 bases not matched to a gene; V was cut back by 1 base and J by 3 bases. The germline V gene encodes CDR1 SGHVS and CDR2 FQNEAQ. The CDR3 length is 15 residues. DNA of the CDR3: TGTGCCAGCAGCTTAGTTACAGGGGTCTTCTACGAGCAGTACTTC. The encoded protein is CASSLVTGVFYEQYF.

The chain has TRBV15 and TRBJ1-5, with a possible D match to TRBD1 (6 bases). Between the trimmed V and J ends, which lost 1 base and 2 bases, there was a span of 6 bases. Germline CDR1 LNHNV, CDR2 YYDKDF (reference sequence). There are 14 residues in the CDR3. The CDR3 bases are TGTGCCACCAGCAGAGGGACAGGCAATCAGCCCCAGCATTTT. This gives the protein CATSRGTGNQPQHF.

This clone was seen a single time. The J gene is TRBJ1-2, the V gene TRBV6-5; weak D call: TRBD1 (6 bases). CDR1 is MNHEY and CDR2 is SVGAGI in the germline V gene. The CDR3 runs 13 residues. V was clipped by 5 bases and J by 2 bases, with 9 bases between them. The CDR3 is CASSRTANYGYTF. The CDR3, as DNA: TGTGCCAGCAGTAGGACAGCAAACTATGGCTACACCTTC.

The rearrangement uses TRBV27 and TRBJ2-7; D might be TRBD2 (5 bases). V was pared by 5 bases and J by 9 bases, with 11 bases between. Looked up from germline, CDR1 is MNHEY and CDR2 is SMNVEV (reference sequence). There are 11 residues in the CDR3. The DNA of the CDR3 is TGTGCCAGCAGTCGAGGGTTGCGGCAGTACTTC. This sequence encodes CASSRGLRQYF.

CDR3 in amino acids: CASSDSGAKNIQYF. The DNA of the CDR3 is TGTGCCAGCAGTGATTCAGGGGCCAAAAACATTCAGTACTTC. The chain is built from TRBV25-1 and TRBJ2-4; D might be TRBD1 (5 bases). V was cut by 3 bases and J by 1 base, with 7 bases left in between. The length of the CDR3 is 14 residues. Germline-derived CDR1 and CDR2 are MGHDK and SYGVNS.

This clone is a singleton in its sample. The gene calls are TRBV2 and TRBJ1-1; D unclear. The CDR3 is 15 residues long. Germline values: CDR1 SNHLY, CDR2 FYNNEI. V lost 0 bases to trimming and J lost 2 bases, with 10 bases between them. This CDR3 reads CASSEAVNRNTEAFF. The CDR3 nucleotides are TGTGCCAGCAGTGAAGCGGTTAACAGAAACACTGAAGCTTTCTTT.

This chain links TRBV28 with TRBJ1-3, with 8 bases identical to TRBD1. V dropped 6 bases and J dropped 0; count of bases not matched to a gene: 7. From germline, CDR1 is MDHEN and CDR2 SYDVKM. CDR3 length: 16 residues. The CDR3 is CASRPSGGSSGNTIYF. CDR3 nucleotide sequence: TGTGCCAGCAGACCGTCAGGGGGCAGCTCTGGAAACACCATATATTTT.

The genes are TRBV28 and TRBJ1-5; D unclear. The germline V gene has CDR1 MDHEN and CDR2 SYDVKM. This CDR3 contains 12 residues. Between the trimmed V and J ends, which lost 4 bases and 6 bases, there was a span of 7 bases. This CDR3 reads CASSSRGQPQHF. CDR3 DNA: TGTGCCAGCAGTTCGAGAGGTCAGCCCCAGCATTTT.

This CDR3 is CASSPNQGAHGYTF. CDR3 nucleotide sequence: TGTGCCAGCAGCCCGAACCAGGGGGCACATGGCTACACCTTC. The chain links TRBV6-5 to TRBJ1-2, with 8 bases identical to TRBD1. This CDR3 is 14 amino acids long. CDR1 and CDR2 from the germline V gene are MNHEY and SVGAGI. V shed 6 bases and J 6 bases; nucleotides not matched to a gene: 9.

The V and J genes are TRBV12-3 or TRBV12-4 and TRBJ1-1; D is undetermined. The CDR3 is made up of 12 amino acids. The V end was cut by 6 bases, the J end by 5 bases, with 10 bases between. DNA for the CDR3: TGTGCCAGCAGGGATCCGAGGACTGAAGCTTTCTTT. It is translated as CASRDPRTEAFF.

The V gene is TRBV5-8, the J gene TRBJ2-3; D possibly corresponds to TRBD2 (6 bases). From germline, CDR1 is SGHTS and CDR2 YDEGEE. Trimming shortened V by 4 bases and J by 3 bases, and 15 bases separated the two germline ends. The CDR3 is made up of 15 amino acids. The CDR3 DNA follows: TGTGCCAGCAGCCCGGAGGGCGCGGGGACAGATACGCAGTATTTT. Amino acids: CASSPEGAGTDTQYF.

The chain combines TRBV28 with TRBJ2-1, with 12 bases that match TRBD2. The germline gives CDR1 MDHEN, CDR2 SYDVKM. The V segment lost 4 bases and the J segment 10 bases; nucleotides outside the gene matches: 8. The CDR3 loop spans 15 amino acids. The CDR3 bases are TGTGCCAGCAGTTCACAATCCACTAGCGGGGGGGAGCAGTTCTTC. Translating gives CASSSQSTSGGEQFF.

A word on this clone: Germline and junction disagree at one end, which may indicate a read error. This chain connects TRBV19 to TRBJ1-6; no definite D call. CDR1 and CDR2 (germline): LNHDA, SQIVND (reference sequence). This CDR3 has 13 amino acids. The CDR3 DNA sequence: TGTACCAGTCAATGGCAGAATAATTCACCCCTCCACTTT. As protein: CTSQWQNNSPLHF.

This chain connects TRBV7-9 to TRBJ1-6; 7 positions match TRBD1. The V segment lost 5 bases and the J segment 10 bases; nucleotides outside the gene matches: 8. This CDR3 is 14 amino acids long. Germline CDR1 reads SEHNR; CDR2 reads FQNEAQ (reference sequence). The CDR3 sequence is CASSQGTDWSPLHF. For the CDR3, the DNA is TGTGCCAGCAGCCAAGGGACAGACTGGTCACCCCTCCACTTT.

This CDR3 is CASSVLQGNTGELFF. CDR3 DNA sequence: TGTGCCAGCAGCGTTTTACAGGGTAACACCGGGGAGCTGTTTTTT. The genes are TRBV9 and TRBJ2-2; perhaps TRBD1 as D (6 bases). Between the trimmed V and J ends, which lost 2 bases and 2 bases, there was a span of 10 bases. The CDR3 has 15 residues. CDR1 SGDLS and CDR2 YYNGEE come from the germline V gene.

This rearrangement joins TRBV6-6 to TRBJ1-3, with 8 bases aligning to TRBD1. Germline V gene sequence: CDR1 MNHNY, CDR2 SVGAGI (reference sequence). There are 15 residues in the CDR3. Germline trimming cut 6 bases from V and 4 bases from J; bases unmatched to any gene: 8. The DNA of the CDR3 is TGTGCCAGCAGACCCCAGGGGGCGCGGGGAAACACCATATATTTT. Protein sequence: CASRPQGARGNTIYF.

The chain joins TRBV2 to TRBJ2-1; TRBD2 matches 12 bases. Germline CDR1 and CDR2: SNHLY and FYNNEI. This CDR3 contains 16 residues. With 6 bases clipped from V and 1 base from J, the junction kept 4 bases outside the gene matches. This CDR3 is CASRLGTSGSYNEQFF. Written as DNA, the CDR3 is TGTGCCAGCAGACTCGGGACTAGCGGGTCCTACAATGAGCAGTTCTTC. Variable domain in full (rest from reference TRBV2 and TRBJ2-1): EPEVTQTPSHQVTQMGQEVILRCVPISNHLYFYWYRQILGQKVEFLVSFYNNEISEKSEIFDDQFSVERPDGSNFTLKIRSTKLEDSAMYFCASRLGTSGSYNEQFFGPGTRLTVL.

The V gene is TRBV6-5, the J gene TRBJ1-2; 10 positions agree with TRBD1. CDR1 is MNHEY, CDR2 SVGAGI, per germline. The V and J ends lost 5 bases and 2 bases, in that order; junction bases with no gene match: 2. The CDR3 extends over 14 amino acids. CDR3 bases: TGTGCCAGCAGTCGGGGACAGGGGAACTATGGCTACACCTTC. It yields the protein CASSRGQGNYGYTF.